Listed below are T cell receptor beta chains from one sample, sequenced in a study of radiation and T cells in renal cell carcinoma. Assay: immunoSEQ multiplex PCR; the TCRdb copy retains only in-frame clones and omits some. The table has about 26,000 clones, roughly 80% seen once. The specimen comprised blood, sampled from a patient whose treatment included radiotherapy and nephrectomy. The receptors come from a man aged 60-69 years with renal cell carcinoma. CDR3s include the opening cysteine and the closing phenylalanine or tryptophan. D genes are given only for firm matches.

V,D,J,CDR3
TRBV28,NA,TRBJ2-3,CASSFGGSTDTQYF
TRBV7-2,TRBD2,TRBJ2-1,CASNSLADNEQFF
TRBV20-1,NA,TRBJ1-2,CSAKTFYGYTF
TRBV15,NA,TRBJ2-2,CATSREQTGELFF
TRBV18,NA,TRBJ2-7,CASSPEGYFREQYF
TRBV30,NA,TRBJ1-6,CAWRGQSYNSPLHF
TRBV5-1,NA,TRBJ2-1,CASSFGLRSEQFF
TRBV5-4,NA,TRBJ1-2,CASSLKGLGYTF
TRBV5-1,NA,TRBJ2-7,CASSSDSTTYEQYF
TRBV28,NA,TRBJ1-1,CASSLTQNTEAFF
TRBV30,NA,TRBJ1-6,CAWSDRVHSPLHF
TRBV11-2,NA,TRBJ2-7,CASSPGTPMGEQYF
TRBV27,TRBD1,TRBJ1-2,CASSLKGQGFYGYTF
TRBV4-1,NA,TRBJ2-1,CASSPTPSRNNEQFF
TRBV7-2,TRBD1,TRBJ1-2,CASSPATGATYGYTF
TRBV7-2,NA,TRBJ1-2,CASSDPYYGYTF
TRBV30,TRBD2,TRBJ2-4,CAWALGGGVKNIQYF
TRBV20-1,NA,TRBJ2-1,CSANIGEQFF
TRBV7-2,NA,TRBJ2-7,CASSLAPGIHEQYF
TRBV19,TRBD1,TRBJ2-7,CASTPGQGVSYEQYF
TRBV2,TRBD1,TRBJ1-2,CASRDPGQLSYTF
TRBV9,NA,TRBJ2-3,CASSVEFSTDTQYF
TRBV7-8,TRBD2,TRBJ2-3,CASSYGLAGESLPTDTQYF
TRBV7-9,TRBD1,TRBJ2-5,CASSADRAIQETQYF
TRBV6-5,TRBD2,TRBJ2-7,CASSGGAYEQYF
TRBV9,NA,TRBJ2-3,CASNPTGSTDTQYF
TRBV19,NA,TRBJ2-1,CASHGAREKNNEQFF
TRBV5-6,NA,TRBJ2-1,CASSLLDYNEQFF
TRBV5-1,TRBD2,TRBJ2-3,CATGGGRSTDTQYF
TRBV19,TRBD1,TRBJ1-4,CASIDRGKDEKLFF
TRBV19,NA,TRBJ2-3,CASSISTDTQYF
TRBV5-6,TRBD2,TRBJ2-3,CASSLRLAMDTQYF